The clone carrying this T cell receptor (beta chain) was counted between two and nine times. Original methodology: Cell counts per sample came from amplifying reference gene primers. TCRdb's table, derived via immunoSEQ multiplex PCR, lists solely in-frame clones and lacks some. Clone size and the V and J calls come from that table; the DNA yielded D and trimming. The sample contains about 83,000 clones, around 84% of which appear only once. This specimen belongs to a study of blood T cell repertoires in COVID-19. The wider study: Sites across the United States, Italy and Spain contributed samples from acute and convalescent COVID-19. PBMCs, B-cell-depleted T cells, or T cells were the source of the cDNA or gDNA that made up the material.

V was pared by 3 bases and J by 6 bases, with 4 bases of the junction left unmatched. The CDR3 is 13 residues long. Germline CDR1 KGHSH, CDR2 LQKENI. Sequenced: peripheral blood. The origin of this receptor is a man older than 75 with active or convalescent COVID-19. V usage is TRBV18 and J usage is TRBJ2-7; TRBD1 aligns across 8 bases. CDR3 in amino acids: CASSPGQGGEQYV. The CDR3 DNA reads as TGTGCCAGCTCACCCGGACAGGGTGGCGAGCAGTACGTC.